What follows is one T cell receptor (beta chain) and its context. What it binds is not known. This record belongs to a study of Ad26.COV2.S vaccination and SARS-CoV-2 variants. Notes on the study in general: The TCR-based breadth and depth measures might underestimate overall T cell responses. Substantial breadth was reportedly displayed by spike-specific CD8+ and CD4+ T cell responses after vaccination.

Treatment of the sample: some 20 received Ad26.COV2.S at low or high dose, single or two shots; 5 received placebo; per-sample allocation not given. The investigators took samples on day 63 after the first vaccine or placebo injection. A Boston donor was an adult aged 18-55 years. An Ad26 vector was used to express Wuhan-strain SARS-CoV-2 spike as the vaccine. Germline loops: CDR1 LNHDA, CDR2 SQIVND (reference sequence). Trimming removed 3 bases from V and 5 bases from J, with 13 bases in between. This CDR3 comprises 14 residues. The data were produced by immunoSEQ multiplex PCR, yet TCRdb's version contains in-frame clones alone and is incomplete. The sample shows about 400,000 clones, 92% of them seen only once.

V is TRBV19 and J is TRBJ1-1, with D unresolved. This clonotype originated in a person aged 18-60 years who received the Ad26.COV2.S COVID-19 vaccine or a placebo. The sequencing used peripheral blood, collected in a trial of Ad26.COV2.S vaccine versus placebo. Here the CDR3 reads CASSIREGTTEAFF. As DNA, the CDR3 is TGTGCCAGTAGTATCCGGGAGGGAACAACTGAAGCTTTCTTT.